The TCR beta chain described here comes from a study of T cell repertoires in ileal Crohn's disease. Findings and caveats of the study: Endoscopy was done a median about seven months after surgery.

Sample time point: neoterminal ileum biopsy at postoperative endoscopy, about 6 months after surgery. Note on this clone: Its antigen is still unknown.

Repertoires were generated with immunoSEQ multiplex PCR, while TCRdb's copy carries only in-frame clones and drops some. This table has 3,000 to 5,000 clones, around 84% appearing once. Trimming stripped 1 base from V and 2 bases from J, with 17 bases between. This CDR3 comprises 17 residues. Germline V gene lookup returns CDR1 SEHNR and CDR2 FQNEAQ (reference sequence). This sequence joins TRBV7-9 and TRBJ2-5, with a tentative D call TRBD2 (6 bases). Sequencing input: ileal tissue. This receptor was obtained from an adult with Crohn's disease. This CDR3 is CASSLGSDYRLQETQYF. The CDR3 DNA sequence: TGTGCCAGCAGCTTAGGGTCGGACTACAGATTACAAGAGACCCAGTACTTC. The whole variable domain, remainder taken from reference TRBV7-9 and TRBJ2-5, is DTGVSQNPRHKITKRGQNVTFRCDPISEHNRLYWYRQTLGQGPEFLTYFQNEAQLEKSRLLSDRFSAERPKGSFSTLEIQRTEQGDSAMYLCASSLGSDYRLQETQYFGPGTRLLVL.